Below, 10 T cell receptor beta chains from the same sample are listed, as sequenced in a study of T cells in Graves' hyperthyroidism and ophthalmopathy. The CDR3 regions of TCR beta were amplified from RNA transcripts. A first-round RT-PCR of the TCR CDR3 used the HTBI primer set. TCRdb recomputed calls from the multiplex PCR reads with MiXCR, one row per CDR3 protein. The sample comprises about 570,000 distinct CDR3 sequences, about half of which are singletons, and 19% rests with the top ten. The source material was peripheral blood or thyroid tissue (not recorded which). Source of these receptors: an adult woman with Graves' disease, either hyperthyroidism or ophthalmopathy (not recorded which).

The chain combines TRBV29-1 with TRBJ2-4; D not resolved. Trimming stripped 4 bases from V and 0 bases from J, with 7 bases between. The germline CDR1 and CDR2 sequences are SQVTM and ANQGSEA. CDR3 size: 13 residues. The CDR3 bases are TGCAGCGTTGTGGTTATAGCCAAAAACATTCAGTACTTC. This encodes CSVVVIAKNIQYF.

The chain combines TRBV7-9 with TRBJ1-6; 10 nucleotides match TRBD1. The CDR3 spans 15 residues. The germline V gene has CDR1 SEHNR and CDR2 FQNEAQ (reference sequence). The trim removed 5 bases at V and 10 bases at J, leaving 8 bases unmatched. As DNA, the CDR3 is TGTGCCAGCAGCAACAGACAGGGGGCCGGCTCACCCCTCCACTTT. It is translated as CASSNRQGAGSPLHF.

The chain combines TRBV29-1 with TRBJ1-6; no clear D gene. The germline CDR1 and CDR2 sequences are SQVTM and ANQGSEA. CDR3 length: 13 residues. The V and J ends lost 8 bases and 8 bases respectively, with 16 bases between them. The chain's CDR3 is CSISSEVDSPLHF. The CDR3, as DNA: TGCAGCATATCTTCCGAAGTCGATTCACCCCTCCACTTT.

In this sample, this clonotype turned up many times. The chain joins TRBV2 to TRBJ1-1; TRBD1 is a possible D gene (6 bases). Germline V gene sequence: CDR1 SNHLY, CDR2 FYNNEI. Deletions cut 5 bases from V and 8 bases from J, with 9 bases between. This CDR3 is 11 amino acids long. CDR3 region: CASSRTGEAFF. The CDR3 coding sequence is TGTGCCAGCAGTAGAACAGGGGAAGCTTTCTTT.

In its sample, this clonotype was seen many times. V gene TRBV5-1 combines with J gene TRBJ1-1; tentatively, D is TRBD1 (5 bases). The germline gives CDR1 SGHRS, CDR2 YFSETQ. Trimming cost V 5 bases and J 6 bases, with 17 bases left between them. CDR3 length equals 14 residues. CDR3 region: CASRPGGEMAEAFF. CDR3 nucleotide sequence: TGCGCCAGCAGGCCCGGGGGGGAAATGGCTGAAGCTTTCTTT.

V gene TRBV2 combines with J gene TRBJ1-2; D remains ambiguous. Germline V CDR1 and CDR2: SNHLY, FYNNEI. Trimming removed 6 bases from V and 2 bases from J, with 13 bases in between. There are 14 residues in the CDR3. The CDR3 DNA reads as TGTGCCAGCAGGTTAGCGGGAGCGAACTATGGCTACACCTTC. Protein: CASRLAGANYGYTF.

This rearrangement joins TRBV29-1 to TRBJ2-7; D is tentatively TRBD1 or TRBD2 (5 bases each). Germline values: CDR1 SQVTM, CDR2 ANQGSEA. CDR3 size: 12 residues. The germline V and J ends were trimmed by 5 bases and 5 bases, with 13 bases remaining between them. The CDR3 DNA sequence: TGCAGCGTTTCCCCCAGGGACCACGAGCAGTACTTC. As protein: CSVSPRDHEQYF.

This clonotype was observed at least ten times. V gene TRBV10-3 combines with J gene TRBJ2-7, with TRBD1 matching over 11 bases. The CDR3 totals 14 residues. Germline V lookup: CDR1 ENHRY, CDR2 SYGVKD. V trimming: 6 bases; J trimming: 4 bases; junction bases outside the gene matches: 5. The CDR3 region is CAIRYGQGAYEQYF. The CDR3 DNA is TGTGCCATCAGATATGGACAGGGGGCGTACGAGCAGTACTTC.

The chain is built from TRBV2 and TRBJ2-5; the D gene is possibly TRBD1 (6 bases). V dropped 6 bases and J dropped 13 bases, with 21 bases sitting between them. This CDR3 comprises 13 residues. Germline V gene sequence: CDR1 SNHLY, CDR2 FYNNEI. The CDR3 DNA follows: TGTGCCAGCAGCCAAATTCGGTTCAGGGGTCCGTACTTC. Translating gives CASSQIRFRGPYF.

This clonotype was detected only once. Because it lacks the conserved phenylalanine or tryptophan at the end, this CDR3 is likely a read error. Because the CDR3's place on the DNA is in doubt, the DNA is left out and the CDR3 is given as listed by TCRdb. The CDR3 reads CAIRTSLAGGT. V and J are TRBV10-3 and TRBJ1-3. The CDR3 sequence runs 11 residues, both termini included. Germline CDR1 reads ENHRY; CDR2 reads SYGVKD.